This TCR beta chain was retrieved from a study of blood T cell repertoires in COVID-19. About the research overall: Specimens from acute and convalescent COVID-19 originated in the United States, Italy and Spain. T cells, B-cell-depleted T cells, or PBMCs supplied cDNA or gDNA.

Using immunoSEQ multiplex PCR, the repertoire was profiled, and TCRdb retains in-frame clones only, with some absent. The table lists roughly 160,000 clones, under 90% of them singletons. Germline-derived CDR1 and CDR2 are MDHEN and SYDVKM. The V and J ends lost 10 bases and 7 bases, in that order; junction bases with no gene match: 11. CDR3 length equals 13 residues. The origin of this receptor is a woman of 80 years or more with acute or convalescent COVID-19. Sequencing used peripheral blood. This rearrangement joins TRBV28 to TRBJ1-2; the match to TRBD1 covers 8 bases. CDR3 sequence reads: CATGAGGAGGYTF. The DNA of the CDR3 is TGTGCCACGGGAGCAGGGGGCGCAGGTGGCTACACCTTC.